A selection of T cell receptor beta chains follows, all from one sample in a study of lymphopenia after photon versus proton radiotherapy. The method was immunoSEQ multiplex PCR; TCRdb's version includes in-frame clones alone and lacks a portion of them. The sample holds some 42,000 clones, roughly four fifths seen once. Here the sequenced sample was peripheral blood, taken from a patient treated with proton-based radiotherapy. The source is a woman in her 70s with pancreatic cancer. The conserved cysteine and the conserved F or W are not part of the CDR3 here. The order of the fields is CDR3 protein, V gene, clone size, D gene. A D gene is named only where the DNA matches it firmly. Clone size is given for some rows only: seen once, a few or many times, or a class if the clone is expanded.

ASSFLGLYNEQF,TRBV27,-,-
ASSAASNTGELF,TRBV27,-,-
ASSYQGGMNTEAF,TRBV6-6,-,-
ASSPLGTGGSETQY,TRBV18,-,TRBD1
ASSDAPGPYEQY,TRBV25-1,-,-
ASSLNRGRTEAF,TRBV27,once,TRBD1
ASSLLGGVVGGRTEAF,TRBV11-3,-,-
ASRNRGNTEAF,TRBV10-1,-,TRBD1
ASSFPDTGKNTGELF,TRBV11-3,-,-
ASSPSRAQETQY,TRBV7-8,once,-
ASSLSVNTEAF,TRBV27,-,-
ASSDWDATRQPQH,TRBV6-1,-,-
ASRDIQY,TRBV14,once,-
ASSPSEGMNTEAF,TRBV18,once,-
ASRRSGNTGELF,TRBV19,-,-
AWSMSTGNQPQH,TRBV30,-,-
ASSLSGYEQY,TRBV5-5,once,-
ASTPGAATTGELF,TRBV14,-,-